The clone carrying this T cell receptor beta chain was recorded at least ten times. The antigen remains undetermined. This specimen belongs to a study of response to subunit inactivated influenza vaccine. Broader study findings: Few new T cells, the authors suggested, are recruited by each seasonal influenza vaccination.

This CDR3 contains 13 residues. The germline gives CDR1 PRHDT, CDR2 FYEKMQ (reference sequence). V was pared by 1 base and J by 6 bases, with 6 bases between. MiXCR, applied by TCRdb to the RT-PCR reads, yields one record per CDR3 protein. This sample has 530,000 or so distinct CDR3 sequences; approximately 12% occur once, and the top ten carry roughly 10%. This TCR derives from a middle-aged man who received an inactivated influenza vaccine. This specimen consisted of PBMCs from blood, obtained on the day of vaccination. This chain connects TRBV13 to TRBJ2-2; no definite D call. The CDR3 here is CASSLVTSGELFF. In nucleotides, the CDR3 is TGTGCCAGCAGCTTAGTCACGTCCGGGGAGCTGTTTTTT.